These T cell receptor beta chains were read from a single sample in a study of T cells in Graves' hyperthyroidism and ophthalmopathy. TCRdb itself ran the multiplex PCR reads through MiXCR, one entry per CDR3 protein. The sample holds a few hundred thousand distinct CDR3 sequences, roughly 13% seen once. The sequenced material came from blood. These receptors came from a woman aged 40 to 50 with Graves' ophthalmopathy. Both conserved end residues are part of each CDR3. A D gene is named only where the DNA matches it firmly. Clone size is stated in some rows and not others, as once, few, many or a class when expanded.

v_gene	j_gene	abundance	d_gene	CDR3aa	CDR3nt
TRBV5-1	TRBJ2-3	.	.	CASSLSATTDTQYF	TGCGCCAGCAGCTTGTCAGCAACCACAGATACGCAGTATTTT
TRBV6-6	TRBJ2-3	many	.	CASSYGAVDTQYF	TGTGCCAGCAGTTACGGGGCGGTGGATACGCAGTATTTT
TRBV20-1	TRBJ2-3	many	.	CSAKDSRTTDTQYF	TGCAGTGCTAAGGACAGCAGAACCACAGATACGCAGTATTTT
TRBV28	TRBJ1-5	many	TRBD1	CASRRQGAGNQPQHF	TGTGCCAGCAGGCGACAGGGGGCCGGCAATCAGCCCCAGCATTTT
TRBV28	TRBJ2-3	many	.	CASSLLGAGDTQYF	TGTGCCAGCAGTTTACTCGGGGCGGGAGATACGCAGTATTTT
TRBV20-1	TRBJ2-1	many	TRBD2	CSAPPSGGEQFF	TGCAGTGCTCCCCCTAGCGGGGGTGAGCAGTTCTTC
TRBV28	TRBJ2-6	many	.	CASSSPLSGANVLTF	TGTGCCAGCAGCTCTCCCCTCTCTGGGGCCAACGTCCTGACTTTC
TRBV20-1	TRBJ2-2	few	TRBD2	CSAGLAGRNTGELFF	TGCAGTGCTGGTCTAGCGGGGAGAAACACCGGGGAGCTGTTTTTT
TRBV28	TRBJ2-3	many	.	CASSFRGADTQYF	TGTGCCAGCAGTTTTCGAGGGGCAGATACGCAGTATTTT
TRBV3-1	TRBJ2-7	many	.	CASSQDPPPAEAYEQYF	TGTGCCAGCAGCCAAGATCCTCCACCGGCCGAGGCCTACGAGCAGTACTTC
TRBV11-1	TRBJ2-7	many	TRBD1	CASRGTGGTYEQYF	TGTGCCAGCCGGGGGACAGGGGGGACCTACGAGCAGTACTTC
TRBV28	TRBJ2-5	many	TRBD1	CASHKTGTGPQGTQYF	TGTGCCAGCCATAAAACCGGGACAGGCCCCCAGGGGACCCAGTACTTC
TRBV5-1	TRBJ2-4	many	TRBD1	CASSLGTGRNIQYF	TGCGCCAGCAGCTTAGGGACAGGACGAAACATTCAGTACTTC
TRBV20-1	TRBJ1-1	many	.	CSAAPGFEAFF	TGCAGTGCCGCACCGGGCTTTGAAGCTTTCTTT
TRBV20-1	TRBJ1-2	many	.	CSARRGDNYGYTF	TGCAGTGCTAGAAGGGGGGATAACTATGGCTACACCTTC
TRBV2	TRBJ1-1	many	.	CASSELKEVYTEAFF	TGTGCCAGCAGTGAATTGAAGGAGGTTTACACTGAAGCTTTCTTT
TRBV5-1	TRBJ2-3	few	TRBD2	CASSLQAGLVDTQYF	TGCGCCAGCAGCTTGCAAGCGGGGTTGGTAGATACGCAGTATTTT
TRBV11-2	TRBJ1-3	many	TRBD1	CASSLRGTGVGNTIYF	TGTGCCAGCAGCTTAAGGGGGACAGGGGTTGGAAACACCATATATTTT
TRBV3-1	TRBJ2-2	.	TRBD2	CASSQDRASGRAGELFF	TGTGCCAGCAGCCAAGATCGGGCTAGCGGGAGGGCCGGGGAGCTGTTTTTT
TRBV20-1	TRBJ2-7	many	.	CSARIGGEQYF	TGCAGTGCTAGGATTGGTGGGGAGCAGTACTTC
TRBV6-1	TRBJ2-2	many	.	CASKALGLAVPTGELFF	TGTGCCAGCAAAGCCCTCGGGTTAGCGGTACCCACCGGGGAGCTGTTTTTT
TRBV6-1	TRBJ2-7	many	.	CASSPSWAESEQYF	TGTGCCAGCAGTCCCTCATGGGCCGAATCCGAGCAGTACTTC
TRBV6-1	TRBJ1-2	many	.	CASSEATLEGYGYTF	TGTGCCAGCAGTGAAGCGACTCTCGAGGGATATGGCTACACCTTC
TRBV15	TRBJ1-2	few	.	CATSRDSGRLGYTF	TGTGCCACCAGCAGAGATTCAGGGCGGTTGGGCTACACCTTC
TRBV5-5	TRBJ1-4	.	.	CASSLGRVGEKLFF	TGTGCCAGCAGCTTGGGTAGGGTGGGGGAAAAACTGTTTTTT
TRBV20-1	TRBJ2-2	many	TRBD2	CSAREGLAGDTGELFF	TGCAGTGCTAGAGAAGGACTAGCGGGAGACACCGGGGAGCTGTTTTTT
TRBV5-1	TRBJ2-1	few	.	CASSLDGYNEQLF	TGCGCCAGCAGCTTGGACGGTTACAATGAGCAGCTCTTC
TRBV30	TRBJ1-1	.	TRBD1	CAWRRTGGGTEAFF	TGTGCCTGGAGGAGGACAGGGGGAGGCACTGAAGCTTTCTTT
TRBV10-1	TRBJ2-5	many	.	CASSAYPQGTQYF	TGCGCCAGCAGTGCTTATCCCCAAGGTACCCAGTACTTC
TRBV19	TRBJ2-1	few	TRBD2	CASSPRLAGVSGEQFF	TGTGCCAGTAGTCCGAGACTAGCGGGAGTGTCGGGTGAGCAGTTCTTC
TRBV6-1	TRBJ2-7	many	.	CARKTLLPAGIPSYEQYF	TGTGCCAGAAAAACCCTATTACCCGCAGGGATCCCCTCCTACGAGCAGTACTTC
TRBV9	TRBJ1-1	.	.	CASSVGDGVFTEAFF	TGTGCCAGCAGCGTCGGAGATGGGGTCTTCACTGAAGCTTTCTTT
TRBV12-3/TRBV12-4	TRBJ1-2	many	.	CASSPDGSNYGYTF	TGTGCCAGCAGTCCCGACGGGTCTAACTATGGCTACACCTTC
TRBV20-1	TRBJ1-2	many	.	CSARDYDATNYGYTF	TGCAGTGCTAGAGACTATGACGCCACTAACTATGGCTACACCTTC
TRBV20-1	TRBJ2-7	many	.	CSALDAWRGATYEQYF	TGCAGTGCCCTGGACGCGTGGCGCGGAGCCACCTACGAGCAGTACTTC
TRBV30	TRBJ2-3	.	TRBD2	CAWSRGDWEGTQYF	TGTGCCTGGAGCCGGGGGGACTGGGAGGGTACGCAGTATTTT
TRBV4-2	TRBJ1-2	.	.	CASSQDPGGHYGYTF	TGTGCCAGCAGCCAAGATCCGGGGGGTCACTATGGCTACACCTTC
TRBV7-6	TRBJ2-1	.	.	CASSLTWGRNNEQFF	TGTGCCAGCAGCTTAACATGGGGGCGAAACAATGAGCAGTTCTTC
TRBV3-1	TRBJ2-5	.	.	CASSQDGKTQYF	TGTGCCAGCAGCCAAGATGGGAAGACCCAGTACTTC
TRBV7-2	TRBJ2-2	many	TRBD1	CASSWDSNTGELFF	TGTGCCAGCAGCTGGGACAGCAACACCGGGGAGCTGTTTTTT
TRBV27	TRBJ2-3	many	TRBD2	CASSLAQGKRGAAVTQYF	TGTGCCAGCAGTTTGGCCCAAGGAAAGCGGGGGGCTGCCGTTACGCAGTATTTT
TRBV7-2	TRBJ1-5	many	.	CASSLGWDQPQHF	TGTGCCAGCAGCTTAGGATGGGATCAGCCCCAGCATTTT
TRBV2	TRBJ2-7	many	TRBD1	CATQTGVDEQYF	TGTGCCACCCAGACAGGGGTTGACGAGCAGTACTTC
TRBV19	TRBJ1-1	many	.	CASSTPADPMNTEAFF	TGTGCCAGTAGTACCCCCGCAGACCCAATGAACACTGAAGCTTTCTTT
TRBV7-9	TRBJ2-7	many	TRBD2	CASSLVGGYEQYF	TGTGCCAGCAGCTTAGTGGGGGGGTACGAGCAGTACTTC
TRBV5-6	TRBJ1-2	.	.	CASSYPGLPRRGYTF	TGTGCCAGCAGCTACCCTGGACTACCCCGTAGAGGCTACACCTTC
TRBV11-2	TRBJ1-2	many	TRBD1	CASSLPDPLPGGDYGYTF	TGTGCCAGCAGCTTACCAGATCCTCTTCCAGGGGGCGACTATGGCTACACCTTC
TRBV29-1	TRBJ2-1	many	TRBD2	CSGGLARRNEQFF	TGCAGCGGAGGACTAGCCCGTCGGAATGAGCAGTTCTTC
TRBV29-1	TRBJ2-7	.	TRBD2	CSFRSRLAGDEQYF	TGCAGCTTTAGGTCGAGACTAGCGGGAGACGAGCAGTACTTC
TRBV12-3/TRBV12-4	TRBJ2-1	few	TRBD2	CASSFSRGGLNGQFF	TGTGCCAGCAGTTTTTCGCGGGGGGGCCTCAATGGGCAGTTCTTC
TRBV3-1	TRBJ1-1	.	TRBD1	CASSGTGAITEAFF	TGTGCCAGCAGCGGAACAGGGGCGATAACTGAAGCTTTCTTT
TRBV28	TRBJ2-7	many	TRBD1	CASSKTSGTGGYYEQYF	TGTGCCAGCAGCAAGACCTCCGGGACAGGGGGTTACTACGAGCAGTACTTC
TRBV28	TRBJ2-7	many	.	CASSPLGGGGNPGEQYF	TGTGCCAGCAGTCCCCTAGGGGGTGGGGGTAATCCTGGCGAGCAGTACTTC
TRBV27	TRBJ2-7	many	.	CASSDRITYEQYF	TGTGCCAGCAGTGACAGGATAACCTACGAGCAGTACTTC
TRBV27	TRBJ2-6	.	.	CASSSRGGGANVLTF	TGTGCCAGCAGTTCCAGGGGTGGTGGGGCCAACGTCCTGACTTTC
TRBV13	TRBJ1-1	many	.	CASSLAGEHTEAFF	TGTGCCAGCAGCTTAGCAGGGGAGCACACTGAAGCTTTCTTT